This passage covers 9 T cell receptor beta chains from one sample sequenced in a study of T-cell memory formation after mild COVID-19. TCRdb reprocessed the 5' RACE reads via MiXCR and lists one record per CDR3 protein. Of some 150,000 distinct CDR3 sequences listed, about 5.5% are singletons. The sample consisted of PBMCs or a T cell subset sorted from them (not recorded which). These receptor sequences come from an adult woman who had mild COVID-19 (a few samples of this study predate the infection). Cell type and time point are not known.

In this sample, this clonotype turned up a few times. The CDR3 loop is CAISEGDRRTDTQYF. CDR3 in DNA: TGTGCCATCAGCGAGGGGGACAGGCGCACAGATACGCAGTATTTT. The chain has TRBV10-3 and TRBJ2-3; 8 bases align to TRBD1. This CDR3 has 15 amino acids. The germline V gene has CDR1 ENHRY and CDR2 SYGVKD. The V gene end was trimmed by 6 bases and the J gene end by 1 base; junction bases not matched to a gene: 6.

This clonotype was picked up a small number of times. The chain combines TRBV20-1 with TRBJ2-7; 10 bases are shared with TRBD2. Germline V gene sequence: CDR1 DFQATT, CDR2 SNEGSKA (reference sequence). This CDR3 comprises 13 residues. Germline trimming cut 3 bases from V and 9 bases from J; bases unmatched to any gene: 8. The CDR3 is CSASRTSGRWQYF. In DNA form, the CDR3 reads TGCAGTGCTAGTAGGACTAGCGGAAGGTGGCAGTACTTC.

This clonotype was recorded a few times. The gene calls are TRBV24-1 and TRBJ2-7; D is unresolved. V lost 3 bases and J lost 4, with 9 bases in between. This CDR3 is 13 amino acids long. CDR1 KGHDR and CDR2 SFDVKD come from the germline V gene. CDR3 region: CATSDPNTYEQYF. DNA of the CDR3: TGTGCCACCAGTGATCCTAACACTTACGAGCAGTACTTC.

This clonotype was seen ten or more times. V usage is TRBV7-8 and J usage is TRBJ1-4, with D perhaps TRBD1 (5 bases). This CDR3 contains 15 residues. CDR1 and CDR2 from the germline V gene are SGHVS and FQNEAQ. Trimming cost V 6 bases and J 2 bases, with 13 bases left between them. The CDR3 protein is CASSSPGLTNEKLFF. The CDR3 nucleotides are TGTGCCAGCAGTTCACCGGGGCTTACTAATGAAAAACTGTTTTTT. The full variable domain, in which reference TRBV7-8 and TRBJ1-4 provide the parts outside the CDR3, is GAGVSQSPRYKVAKRGQDVALRCDPISGHVSLFWYQQALGQGPEFLTYFQNEAQLDKSGLPSDRFFAERPEGSVSTLKIQRTQQEDSAVYLCASSSPGLTNEKLFFGSGTQLSVL.

This clonotype was observed at least ten times. The gene calls are TRBV4-2 and TRBJ2-3; no clear D. The CDR3 loop spans 15 amino acids. Germline CDR1 LGHNA, CDR2 YNFKEQ. The V gene lost 0 bases and the J gene lost 0 bases, with 7 bases spanning the gap. DNA of the CDR3: TGTGCCAGCAGCCAAGATCTTACGAGCACAGATACGCAGTATTTT. Protein sequence: CASSQDLTSTDTQYF.

This clonotype was observed at least ten times. The V call is TRBV5-1, the J call TRBJ1-1; D uncertain. The V gene's germline CDR1 is SGHRS and CDR2 YFSETQ. V was pared by 1 base and J by 4 bases, with 5 bases between. The CDR3 spans 12 residues. The CDR3 coding sequence is TGCGCCAGCAGCTTGAAAGGCACTGAAGCTTTCTTT. This gives the protein CASSLKGTEAFF.

Only a few counts were recorded for this clonotype. The chain combines TRBV6-5 with TRBJ2-2, with TRBD1 matching 7 bases. Per the germline V gene, CDR1 is MNHEY and CDR2 is SVGAGI. The CDR3 length is 15 residues. V shed 5 bases and J 3 bases; nucleotides not matched to a gene: 6. Here the CDR3 reads CASSAPGQYTGELFF. DNA for the CDR3: TGTGCCAGCAGTGCTCCGGGACAGTACACCGGGGAGCTGTTTTTT.

This chain uses TRBV5-1 with TRBJ1-2; 7 nucleotides line up with TRBD1. With 1 base clipped from V and 5 bases from J, the junction kept 8 bases outside the gene matches. CDR1 is SGHRS, CDR2 YFSETQ, per germline. The CDR3 is 15 residues long. The CDR3 reads CASSLSATGFYGYTF. The CDR3 bases are TGCGCCAGCAGCTTGAGCGCGACAGGGTTTTATGGCTACACCTTC.

This clonotype turned up a few times. The chain joins TRBV12-3 or TRBV12-4 to TRBJ2-1, with D possibly called TRBD1 or TRBD2 (6 bases each). Trimming left V 0 bases short and J 6 bases short, with 12 bases between. The CDR3 length is 15 residues. The CDR3: CASSLAGGSLNEQFF. In DNA form, the CDR3 reads TGTGCCAGCAGTTTAGCGGGGGGCTCCCTCAATGAGCAGTTCTTC.